This T cell receptor (beta chain) was observed in a study of blood T cells in healthy people across ages. Germline CDR1 DFQATT, CDR2 SNEGSKA (reference sequence). The CDR3 runs 12 residues. V gave up 4 bases and J gave up 0 bases, with 6 bases separating them. Findings and caveats of the study: When set beside aged donors, long-lived donors presented more naive CD4+ cells and higher diversity. Unsorted PBMC material precluded a definitive naive versus antigen-experienced comparison.

Each donor supplied roughly 9 milliliters of peripheral blood. Regarding this clonotype: The antigen is undetermined.

Then a second PCR, running about 6 to 11 cycles, was carried out with a sample-barcoded 5' primer and a J-beta primer mix. A template-switch adaptor containing 12 random nucleotides labeled each cDNA molecule. TCRdb called the 5' RACE reads again in MiXCR, with one record for every CDR3 protein. The repertoire holds some 1.5 million distinct CDR3 sequences, with roughly 27% as singletons. The sequencing sample was made of blood. The TCR was taken from a woman aged 30 to 39 in good health. This rearrangement joins TRBV20-1 to TRBJ1-1; D not certain. For the CDR3, the DNA is TGCAGTGCTATCCTTTTGAACACTGAAGCTTTCTTT. Its translation: CSAILLNTEAFF.